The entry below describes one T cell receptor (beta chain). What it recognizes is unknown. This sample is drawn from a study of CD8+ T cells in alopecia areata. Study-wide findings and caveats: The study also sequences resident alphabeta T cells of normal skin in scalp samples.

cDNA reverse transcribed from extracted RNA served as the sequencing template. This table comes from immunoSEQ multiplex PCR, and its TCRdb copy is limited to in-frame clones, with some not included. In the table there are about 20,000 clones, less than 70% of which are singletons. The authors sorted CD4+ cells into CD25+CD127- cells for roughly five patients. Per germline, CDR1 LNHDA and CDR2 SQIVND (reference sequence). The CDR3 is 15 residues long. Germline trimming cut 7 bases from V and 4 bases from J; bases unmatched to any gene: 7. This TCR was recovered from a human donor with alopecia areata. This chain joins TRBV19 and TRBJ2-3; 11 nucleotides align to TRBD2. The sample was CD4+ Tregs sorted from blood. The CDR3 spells CASTVTSGASDTQYF. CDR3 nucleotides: TGTGCCAGTACGGTGACTAGCGGGGCGTCAGATACGCAGTATTTT.